This T cell receptor beta chain comes out of a study of shared clonotypes between healthy human individuals. Findings and limits, study-wide: At large depth, rarefaction still showed sorted-subset sequencing to be incomplete.

Details on this clone: Its target is not known.

Selected positively for CCR7 and CD45RO-negative, naive CD8 cells excluded terminally differentiated effector memory CD45RA+ cells. Trimming pared 4 bases from V and 3 bases from J, leaving 12 bases between. This CDR3 is 14 amino acids long. From germline, CDR1 is MGHRA and CDR2 YSYEKL. The repertoire was sequenced with immunoSEQ multiplex PCR; TCRdb's copy has only in-frame clones and lacks some. Among a few million clones listed, roughly 93% were seen once. This chain joins TRBV4-1 and TRBJ1-1; D may be TRBD1 (5 bases). This clonotype originated in a man between 18 and 29 years old in good health. Some clones in this sample may be carry-over from other donors' samples. Sequencing input: naive CD8+ T cells from PBMCs. In DNA, the CDR3 is TGCGCCAGCAGCCTTCGACAGCGGGACACTGAAGCTTTCTTT. It translates to CASSLRQRDTEAFF.